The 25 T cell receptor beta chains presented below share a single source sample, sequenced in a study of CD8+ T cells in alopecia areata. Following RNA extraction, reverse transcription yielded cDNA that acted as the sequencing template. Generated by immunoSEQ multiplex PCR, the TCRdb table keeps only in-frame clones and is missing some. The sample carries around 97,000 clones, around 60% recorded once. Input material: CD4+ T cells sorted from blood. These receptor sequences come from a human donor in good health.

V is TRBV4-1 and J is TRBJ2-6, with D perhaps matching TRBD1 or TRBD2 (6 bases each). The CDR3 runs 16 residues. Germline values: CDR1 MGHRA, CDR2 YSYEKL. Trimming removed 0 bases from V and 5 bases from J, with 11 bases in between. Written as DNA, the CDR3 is TGCGCCAGCAGCCAAGATTGGGGGGCGCGGGCCAACGTCCTGACTTTC. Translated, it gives CASSQDWGARANVLTF.

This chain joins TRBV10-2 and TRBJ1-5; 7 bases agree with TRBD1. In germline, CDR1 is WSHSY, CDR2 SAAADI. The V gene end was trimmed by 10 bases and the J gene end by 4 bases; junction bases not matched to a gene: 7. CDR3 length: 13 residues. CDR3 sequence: CATMQQGNQPQHF. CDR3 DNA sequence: TGCGCCACCATGCAACAGGGGAATCAGCCCCAGCATTTT.

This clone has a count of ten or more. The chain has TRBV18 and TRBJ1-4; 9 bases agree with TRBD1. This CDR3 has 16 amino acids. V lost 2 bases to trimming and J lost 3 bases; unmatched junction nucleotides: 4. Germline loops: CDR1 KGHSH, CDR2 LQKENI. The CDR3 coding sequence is TGTGCCAGCTCACCAGGACAGGGGCGTTCTAATGAAAAACTGTTTTTT. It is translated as CASSPGQGRSNEKLFF. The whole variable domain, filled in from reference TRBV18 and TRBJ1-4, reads NAGVMQNPRHLVRRRGQEARLRCSPMKGHSHVYWYRQLPEEGLKFMVYLQKENIIDESGMPKERFSAEFPKEGPSILRIQQVVRGDSAAYFCASSPGQGRSNEKLFFGSGTQLSVL.

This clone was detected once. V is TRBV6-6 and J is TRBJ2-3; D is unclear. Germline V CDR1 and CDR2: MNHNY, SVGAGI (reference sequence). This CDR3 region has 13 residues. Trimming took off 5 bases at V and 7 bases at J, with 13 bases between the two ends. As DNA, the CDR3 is TGTGCCAGCAGTCAGACGACGGTGAATACGCAGTATTTT. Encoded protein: CASSQTTVNTQYF.

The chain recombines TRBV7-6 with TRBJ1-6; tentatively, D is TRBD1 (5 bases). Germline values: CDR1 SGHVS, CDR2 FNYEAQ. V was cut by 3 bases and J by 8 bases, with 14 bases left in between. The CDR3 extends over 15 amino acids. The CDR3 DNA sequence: TGTGCCAGCAGCTTGTACTCAGGGACGGATTCACCCCTCCACTTT. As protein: CASSLYSGTDSPLHF.

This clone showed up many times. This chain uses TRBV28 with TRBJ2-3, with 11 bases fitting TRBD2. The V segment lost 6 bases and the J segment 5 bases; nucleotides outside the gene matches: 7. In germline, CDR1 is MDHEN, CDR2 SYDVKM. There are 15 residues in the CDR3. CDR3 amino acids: CASSLAGGPVDTQYF. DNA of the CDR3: TGTGCCAGCAGCTTAGCGGGGGGGCCGGTAGATACGCAGTATTTT.

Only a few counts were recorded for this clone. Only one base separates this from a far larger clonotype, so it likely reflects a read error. The CDR3 DNA follows: TGTGCCAGCACGCCCTTGGGGGGACAGGGAAGCTCACCCCTCCACTTT. Translating it yields CASTPLGGQGSSPLHF. The rearrangement uses TRBV5-6 and TRBJ1-6, with TRBD1 matching over 9 bases. J lost 10 bases, V lost 6 bases, and 14 bases had no gene match. This CDR3 comprises 16 residues. From germline, CDR1 is SGHDT and CDR2 YYEEEE.

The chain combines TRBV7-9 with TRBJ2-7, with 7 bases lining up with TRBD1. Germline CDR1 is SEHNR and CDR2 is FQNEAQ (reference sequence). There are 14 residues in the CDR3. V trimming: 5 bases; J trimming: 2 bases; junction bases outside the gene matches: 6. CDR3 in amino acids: CASSADRVPYEQYF. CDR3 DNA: TGTGCCAGCAGCGCAGACAGGGTGCCCTACGAGCAGTACTTC.

CDR3 bases: TGTGCCAGCAGCTTCCGCCGAGTTCAGGGCACAGATACGCAGTATTTT. It is translated as CASSFRRVQGTDTQYF. V is TRBV5-6 and J is TRBJ2-3, with no clear D. The CDR3 spans 16 residues. Trimming took 2 bases from V and 1 from J, leaving 14 bases between them. Germline V gene data show CDR1 as SGHDT and CDR2 as YYEEEE. Together with reference TRBV5-6 and TRBJ2-3, the CDR3 gives the full variable domain: DAGVTQSPTHLIKTRGQQVTLRCSPKSGHDTVSWYQQALGQGPQFIFQYYEEEERQRGNFPDRFSGHQFPNYSSELNVNALLLGDSALYLCASSFRRVQGTDTQYFGPGTRLTVL.

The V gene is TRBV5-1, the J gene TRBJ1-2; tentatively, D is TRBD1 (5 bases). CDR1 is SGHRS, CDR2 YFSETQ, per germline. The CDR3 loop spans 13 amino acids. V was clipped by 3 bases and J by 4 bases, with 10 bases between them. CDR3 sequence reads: CASSSGTAYGYTF. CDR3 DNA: TGCGCCAGCAGCTCCGGGACGGCCTATGGCTACACCTTC. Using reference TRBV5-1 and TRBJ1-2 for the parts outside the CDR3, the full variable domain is KAGVTQTPRYLIKTRGQQVTLSCSPISGHRSVSWYQQTPGQGLQFLFEYFSETQRNKGNFPGRFSGRQFSNSRSEMNVSTLELGDSALYLCASSSGTAYGYTFGSGTRLTVV.

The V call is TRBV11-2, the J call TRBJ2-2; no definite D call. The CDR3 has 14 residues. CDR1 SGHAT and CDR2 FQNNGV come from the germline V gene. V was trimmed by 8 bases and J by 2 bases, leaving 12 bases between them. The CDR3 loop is CASGHEQNTGELFF. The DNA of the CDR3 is TGTGCCAGCGGCCACGAACAAAACACCGGGGAGCTGTTTTTT.

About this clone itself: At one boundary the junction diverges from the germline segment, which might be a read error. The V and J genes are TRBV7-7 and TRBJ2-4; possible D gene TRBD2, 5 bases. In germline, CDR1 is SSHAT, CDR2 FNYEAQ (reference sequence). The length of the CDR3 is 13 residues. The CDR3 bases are TGTGCTAGCAGCTCTACAGATCGGGGCATTCAGTACTTC. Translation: CASSSTDRGIQYF.

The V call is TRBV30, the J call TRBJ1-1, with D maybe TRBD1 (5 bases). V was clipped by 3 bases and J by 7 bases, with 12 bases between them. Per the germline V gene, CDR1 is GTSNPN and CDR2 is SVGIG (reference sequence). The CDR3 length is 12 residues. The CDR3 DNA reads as TGTGCCTGGAGGAGAGGGGACGGTGAAGCTTTCTTT. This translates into CAWRRGDGEAFF.

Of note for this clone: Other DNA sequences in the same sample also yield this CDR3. CDR3 DNA sequence: TGCAGCGTTGGAGGCAGGGGGGCGGATACGCAGTATTTT. Its translation is CSVGGRGADTQYF. The rearrangement uses TRBV29-1 and TRBJ2-3; a weak D match, TRBD1 (7 bases). The germline V gene encodes CDR1 SQVTM and CDR2 ANQGSEA. The CDR3 has 13 residues. Trimming took off 4 bases at V and 6 bases at J, with 14 bases between the two ends.

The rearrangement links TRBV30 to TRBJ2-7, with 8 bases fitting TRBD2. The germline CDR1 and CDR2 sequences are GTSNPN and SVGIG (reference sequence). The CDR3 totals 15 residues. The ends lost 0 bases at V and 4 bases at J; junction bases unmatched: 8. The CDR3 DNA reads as TGTGCCTGGAGTGTACGTCCCGGGGGGGCGTACGAGCAGTACTTC. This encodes CAWSVRPGGAYEQYF.

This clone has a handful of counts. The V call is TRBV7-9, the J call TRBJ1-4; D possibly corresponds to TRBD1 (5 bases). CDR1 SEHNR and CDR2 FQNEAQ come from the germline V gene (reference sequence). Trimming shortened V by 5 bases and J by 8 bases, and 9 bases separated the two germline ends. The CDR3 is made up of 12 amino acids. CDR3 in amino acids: CASSRREEKLFF. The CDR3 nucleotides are TGTGCCAGCAGCCGCAGGGAGGAAAAACTGTTTTTT.

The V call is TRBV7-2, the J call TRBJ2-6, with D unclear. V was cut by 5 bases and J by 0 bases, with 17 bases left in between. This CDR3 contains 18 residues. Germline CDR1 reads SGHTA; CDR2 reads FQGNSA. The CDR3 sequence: CASSPGPGPPSGANVLTF. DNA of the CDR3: TGTGCCAGCAGCCCCGGTCCCGGTCCCCCCTCTGGGGCCAACGTCCTGACTTTC.

The CDR3 DNA sequence: TGTGCCTGGAGTGGGGCCGGGACAGAGAATTCACCCCTCCACTTT. Translated, it gives CAWSGAGTENSPLHF. The V gene is TRBV30, the J gene TRBJ1-6; 7 nucleotides align to TRBD1. V was clipped by 1 base and J by 7 bases; unmatched bases: 7. Per germline, CDR1 GTSNPN and CDR2 SVGIG (reference sequence). CDR3 length: 15 residues.

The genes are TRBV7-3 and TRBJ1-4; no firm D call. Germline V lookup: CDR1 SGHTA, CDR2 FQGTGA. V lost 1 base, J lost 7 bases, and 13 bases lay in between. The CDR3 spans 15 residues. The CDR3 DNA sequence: TGTGCCAGCAGCTTAAAATCCGGGCCGGGTGAAAAACTGTTTTTT. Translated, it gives CASSLKSGPGEKLFF.

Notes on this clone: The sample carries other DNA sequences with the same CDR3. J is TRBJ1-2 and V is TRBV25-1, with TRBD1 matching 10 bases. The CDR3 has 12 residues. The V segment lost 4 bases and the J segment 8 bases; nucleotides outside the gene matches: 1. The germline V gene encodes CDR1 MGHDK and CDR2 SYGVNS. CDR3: CASSGDRGGYTF. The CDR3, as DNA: TGTGCCAGCAGTGGGGACAGGGGCGGCTACACCTTC.

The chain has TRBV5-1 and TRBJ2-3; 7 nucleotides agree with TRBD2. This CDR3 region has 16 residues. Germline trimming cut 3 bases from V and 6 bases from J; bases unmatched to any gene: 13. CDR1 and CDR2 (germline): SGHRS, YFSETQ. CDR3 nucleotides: TGCGCCAGCAGCTCACCTGCGGGGGTAACGAGGGATACGCAGTATTTT. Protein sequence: CASSSPAGVTRDTQYF.

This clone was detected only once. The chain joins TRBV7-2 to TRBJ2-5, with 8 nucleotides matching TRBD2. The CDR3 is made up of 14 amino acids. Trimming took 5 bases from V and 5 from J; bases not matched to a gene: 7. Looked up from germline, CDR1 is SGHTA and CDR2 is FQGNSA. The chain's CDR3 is CASSPQRGWETQYF. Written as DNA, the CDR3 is TGTGCCAGCAGCCCCCAGCGGGGGTGGGAGACCCAGTACTTC. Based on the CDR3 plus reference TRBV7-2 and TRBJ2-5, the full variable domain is GAGVSQSPSNKVTEKGKDVELRCDPISGHTALYWYRQSLGQGLEFLIYFQGNSAPDKSGLPSDRFSAERTGGSVSTLTIQRTQQEDSAVYLCASSPQRGWETQYFGPGTRLLVL.

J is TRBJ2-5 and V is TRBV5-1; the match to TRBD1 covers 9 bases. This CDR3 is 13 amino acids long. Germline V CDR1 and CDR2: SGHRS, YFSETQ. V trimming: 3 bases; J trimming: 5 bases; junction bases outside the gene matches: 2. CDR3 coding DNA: TGCGCCAGCAGCTGGACAGGGGACGAGACCCAGTACTTC. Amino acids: CASSWTGDETQYF.

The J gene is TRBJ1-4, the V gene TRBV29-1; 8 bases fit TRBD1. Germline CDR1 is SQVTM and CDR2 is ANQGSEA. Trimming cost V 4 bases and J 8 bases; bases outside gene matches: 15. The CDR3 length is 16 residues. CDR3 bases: TGCAGCGTTGGGGTCACAGGGGGAAGAATCGGAGAAAAACTGTTTTTT. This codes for CSVGVTGGRIGEKLFF.

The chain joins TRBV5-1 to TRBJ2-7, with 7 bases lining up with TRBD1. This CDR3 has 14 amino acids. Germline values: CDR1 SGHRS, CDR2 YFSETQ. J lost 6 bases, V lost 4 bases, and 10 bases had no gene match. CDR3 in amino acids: CASSPQTGTIEQYF. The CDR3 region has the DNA TGCGCCAGCAGCCCCCAGACAGGGACAATCGAGCAGTACTTC.